A single sample is the source of the 29 T cell receptor beta chains below, sequenced in a study of early T cells in non-severe SARS-CoV-2 infection. TCRdb recomputed calls from the 5' RACE reads with MiXCR, one row per CDR3 protein. The sample consists of around 28,000 distinct CDR3 sequences, 5% to 6% of them appearing once. The sample comprised whole blood. These receptors came from an adult who was a healthcare worker with PCR-confirmed SARS-CoV-2 infection or an uninfected control (not recorded which).

The table lists this clonotype with many counts. The rearrangement links TRBV7-2 to TRBJ2-1, with D possibly matching TRBD1 (5 bases). Germline lookup yields CDR1 SGHTA and CDR2 FQGNSA. The CDR3 consists of 16 residues. V was shortened by 1 base and J by 6 bases, with 16 bases between the two germline ends. DNA for the CDR3: TGTGCCAGCAGCTTAGGGGGCAGCCAATACCTCAATGAGCAGTTCTTC. Protein product: CASSLGGSQYLNEQFF. Full variable domain (remainder filled in from reference TRBV7-2 and TRBJ2-1): GAGVSQSPSNKVTEKGKDVELRCDPISGHTALYWYRQSLGQGLEFLIYFQGNSAPDKSGLPSDRFSAERTGGSVSTLTIQRTQQEDSAVYLCASSLGGSQYLNEQFFGPGTRLTVL.

This clonotype appeared many times. The CDR3 loop is CASSDRLAADTQYF. CDR3 bases: TGTGCCAGCAGCGACCGACTAGCGGCAGATACGCAGTATTTT. This chain links TRBV7-6 with TRBJ2-3, with 9 bases fitting TRBD2. The CDR3 runs 14 residues. With 5 bases clipped from V and 4 bases from J, the junction kept 4 bases outside the gene matches. Germline assignment: CDR1 SGHVS and CDR2 FNYEAQ.

At least ten counts were recorded for this clonotype. The rearrangement links TRBV9 to TRBJ1-2; 7 positions match TRBD1. The length of the CDR3 is 14 residues. Germline CDR1 and CDR2: SGDLS and YYNGEE. The trim removed 4 bases at V and 2 bases at J, leaving 5 bases unmatched. The CDR3 DNA follows: TGTGCCAGCAGCCCCCGGACAGGCAACTATGGCTACACCTTC. Translated, it gives CASSPRTGNYGYTF.

The chain uses TRBV11-2 and TRBJ1-1; no firm D call. V lost 2 bases to trimming and J lost 1 base, with 8 bases between them. Germline CDR1 SGHAT, CDR2 FQNNGV. CDR3 length equals 14 residues. Here the CDR3 reads CASSLLQTNTEAFF. CDR3 coding DNA: TGTGCCAGCAGCTTACTGCAAACGAACACTGAAGCTTTCTTT. The whole variable domain, filled in from reference TRBV11-2 and TRBJ1-1, reads EAGVAQSPRYKIIEKRQSVAFWCNPISGHATLYWYQQILGQGPKLLIQFQNNGVVDDSQLPKDRFSAERLKGVDSTLKIQPAKLEDSAVYLCASSLLQTNTEAFFGQGTRLTVV.

In this sample, this clonotype turned up many times. The chain employs TRBV28 and TRBJ1-5; D not resolved. V was pared by 5 bases and J by 6 bases, with 14 bases between. Germline values: CDR1 MDHEN, CDR2 SYDVKM. The CDR3 has 14 residues. This CDR3 is CASSPPGLGQPQHF. CDR3 coding DNA: TGTGCCAGCAGTCCCCCCGGACTTGGTCAGCCCCAGCATTTT.

In this sample, this clonotype is medium-sized. This chain connects TRBV12-3 or TRBV12-4 to TRBJ2-3; D tentatively reads TRBD1 or TRBD2 (5 bases each). CDR3 length equals 17 residues. V lost 2 bases and J lost 1, with 16 bases in between. This CDR3 reads CASSLYSRGRGTDTQYF. The CDR3 coding sequence is TGTGCCAGCAGTTTATACTCTAGGGGACGGGGCACAGATACGCAGTATTTT.

In its sample, this clonotype was seen many times. The V call is TRBV18, the J call TRBJ2-7, with D possibly being TRBD1 (6 bases). With 5 bases removed from V and 5 bases from J, the gap between germline ends came to 19 bases. The germline gives CDR1 KGHSH, CDR2 LQKENI. The CDR3 covers 15 residues. The CDR3 loop is CASSANRVGGDEQYF. The CDR3 nucleotides are TGTGCCAGCTCAGCTAACAGGGTTGGAGGAGACGAGCAGTACTTC.

This clonotype was observed at least ten times. This chain joins TRBV7-9 and TRBJ2-7; no definite D call. The length of the CDR3 is 13 residues. The germline V and J ends were trimmed by 4 bases and 2 bases, with 9 bases remaining between them. Germline V gene data show CDR1 as SEHNR and CDR2 as FQNEAQ (reference sequence). CDR3 protein: CASSSGLTYEQYF. For the CDR3, the DNA is TGTGCCAGCAGCTCCGGTTTGACCTACGAGCAGTACTTC.

This clonotype has a count of ten or more. This chain connects TRBV6-1 to TRBJ2-1; D possibly corresponds to TRBD2 (5 bases). The V gene's germline CDR1 is MNHNS and CDR2 SASEGT. V was cut by 5 bases and J by 0 bases, with 14 bases left in between. This CDR3 spans 16 amino acids. CDR3 in amino acids: CASSISTTSSYNEQFF. The CDR3 DNA sequence: TGTGCCAGCAGTATATCGACTACCTCCTCCTACAATGAGCAGTTCTTC.

This clonotype came up many times. The chain employs TRBV29-1 and TRBJ2-7; D could derive from TRBD1 or TRBD2 (5 bases each). Germline-derived CDR1 and CDR2 are SQVTM and ANQGSEA. V was shortened by 7 bases and J by 6 bases, with 19 bases between the two germline ends. CDR3 length equals 13 residues. The CDR3, as DNA: TGCAGCGCTATAATAAGAGGGGCCAGCGAGCAGTACTTC. It is translated as CSAIIRGASEQYF.

This clonotype has ten or more counts. The chain carries TRBV30 and TRBJ1-1; unclear D gene. The germline gives CDR1 GTSNPN, CDR2 SVGIG (reference sequence). The V and J ends lost 5 bases and 0 bases respectively, with 7 bases between them. CDR3 length: 12 amino acids. The CDR3 DNA is TGTGCCTGGCACAGAATGAACACTGAAGCTTTCTTT. The encoded protein is CAWHRMNTEAFF.

At least ten counts were recorded for this clonotype. The rearrangement links TRBV28 to TRBJ2-7; TRBD2 agrees at 9 bases. Trimming took 4 bases from V and 7 from J; bases not matched to a gene: 11. From germline, CDR1 is MDHEN and CDR2 SYDVKM. The CDR3 loop spans 15 amino acids. The CDR3 DNA is TGTGCCAGCAGTTCGATTAGCGGGAGTCTAGAAGAGCAGTACTTC. Its protein product is CASSSISGSLEEQYF.

This clonotype was counted at least ten times. The chain joins TRBV20-1 to TRBJ2-7; possible D gene TRBD2, 5 bases. V dropped 3 bases and J dropped 0 bases, with 24 bases sitting between them. Germline CDR1 reads DFQATT; CDR2 reads SNEGSKA (reference sequence). The CDR3 has 18 residues. This chain's CDR3 is CSASETGSDSCFSYEQYF. The CDR3 bases are TGCAGTGCTAGTGAAACGGGGAGTGATTCGTGTTTCTCCTACGAGCAGTACTTC.

This clonotype was detected many times. The rearrangement joins TRBV5-1 to TRBJ2-1, with D hard to call. Per the germline V gene, CDR1 is SGHRS and CDR2 is YFSETQ. The V and J ends lost 5 bases and 0 bases respectively, with 9 bases between them. This CDR3 spans 14 amino acids. This CDR3 reads CASSFPSSYNEQFF. DNA of the CDR3: TGCGCCAGCAGTTTTCCGAGCTCCTACAATGAGCAGTTCTTC.

This clonotype was recorded many times. The gene calls are TRBV20-1 and TRBJ2-7, with no clear D. Trimming shortened V by 7 bases and J by 6 bases, and 16 bases separated the two germline ends. The germline gives CDR1 DFQATT, CDR2 SNEGSKA (reference sequence). This CDR3 contains 12 residues. The CDR3 loop is CSGAAYLGEQYF. CDR3 nucleotides: TGCAGTGGGGCGGCCTACCTGGGCGAGCAGTACTTC.

This clonotype came up many times. V and J are TRBV3-2 and TRBJ1-1; the D call of TRBD1 is as the table states it, not checked on the DNA. TRBV3-2 is a known pseudogene. There are 14 residues in the CDR3. CDR3 sequence: CASSQDPRSGEAFF. The CDR3 bases are TGTGCCAGCAGCCAAGATCCCCGGTCTGGTGAAGCTTTCTTT.

In this sample, this clonotype turned up many times. V usage is TRBV7-6 and J usage is TRBJ2-5, with D uncertain. CDR3 length: 13 residues. Germline loops: CDR1 SGHVS, CDR2 FNYEAQ. V lost 5 bases and J 4 bases, leaving 11 bases between the germline ends. The CDR3 sequence: CASSPLQGETQYF. CDR3 nucleotide sequence: TGTGCCAGCAGCCCGCTCCAAGGAGAGACCCAGTACTTC.

This clonotype was detected ten times or more. The chain couples TRBV20-1 to TRBJ2-1, with 11 bases aligning to TRBD2. The CDR3 is 16 amino acids. Germline CDR1 DFQATT, CDR2 SNEGSKA (reference sequence). Losses at the gene ends were 4 bases for V and 2 bases for J; bases not matched to a gene: 7. This CDR3 reads CSATSPGLAAYNEQFF. The CDR3 nucleotides read TGCAGTGCTACATCCCCGGGACTAGCGGCCTACAATGAGCAGTTCTTC.

This clonotype was counted many times. The chain combines TRBV7-2 with TRBJ2-3; 8 nucleotides align to TRBD2. Trimming cost V 2 bases and J 3 bases; bases outside gene matches: 1. Per the germline V gene, CDR1 is SGHTA and CDR2 is FQGNSA. The CDR3 has 14 amino acids. The CDR3 DNA sequence: TGTGCCAGCAGCTTAAGCGGGAGAACAGATACGCAGTATTTT. It codes for CASSLSGRTDTQYF.

The table lists this clonotype with many counts. The chain uses TRBV18 and TRBJ1-2, with D possibly matching TRBD1 (5 bases). The CDR3 consists of 17 residues. The ends were cut back, 6 bases at V and 0 bases at J, with 20 bases in the middle. CDR1 is KGHSH and CDR2 is LQKENI in the germline V gene. CDR3: CASSQGGASSTNYGYTF. For the CDR3, the DNA is TGTGCCAGCTCCCAAGGAGGGGCCAGCTCGACTAACTATGGCTACACCTTC.

This clonotype was observed many times. The chain employs TRBV10-3 and TRBJ2-1, with D uncertain. V was shortened by 6 bases and J by 10 bases, with 16 bases between the two germline ends. Per germline, CDR1 ENHRY and CDR2 SYGVKD. The CDR3 spans 13 residues. CDR3 residues: CAIRKELLPEQFF. The DNA for the CDR3 is TGTGCCATCAGGAAGGAACTTCTCCCAGAGCAGTTCTTC.

This clonotype appeared many times. The chain joins TRBV9 to TRBJ2-2; D gene unclear. The CDR3 has 13 amino acids. In germline, CDR1 is SGDLS, CDR2 YYNGEE. V dropped 3 bases and J dropped 2 bases, with 5 bases sitting between them. This CDR3 is CASSGVNTGELFF. The CDR3 DNA is TGTGCCAGCAGCGGTGTCAACACCGGGGAGCTGTTTTTT.

This clonotype was found many times. The CDR3 DNA sequence: TGTGCCAGCAGCGTAGGGCAGCTCTCTACCGGGGAGCTGTTTTTT. Translated, it gives CASSVGQLSTGELFF. The chain joins TRBV9 to TRBJ2-2; D remains ambiguous. The CDR3 consists of 15 residues. V was pared by 0 bases and J by 5 bases, with 11 bases between. CDR1 SGDLS and CDR2 YYNGEE come from the germline V gene.

This clonotype has at least ten counts. The chain combines TRBV24-1 with TRBJ2-1, with D perhaps matching TRBD1 (6 bases). Germline CDR1 KGHDR, CDR2 SFDVKD. Deletions cut 3 bases from V and 3 bases from J, with 8 bases between. CDR3 length equals 14 residues. The CDR3 bases are TGTGCCACCAGTGATAGGGACAACTACAATGAGCAGTTCTTC. Translating gives CATSDRDNYNEQFF.

This clonotype was observed at least ten times. The chain carries TRBV2 and TRBJ2-1; D is perhaps TRBD2 (5 bases). V gave up 5 bases and J gave up 5 bases, with 28 bases separating them. CDR1 and CDR2 (germline): SNHLY, FYNNEI. The CDR3 runs 19 residues. CDR3 amino acids: CASSQKPPPSNGIHNEQFF. The CDR3 bases are TGTGCCAGCAGTCAAAAACCGCCCCCCTCCAACGGGATCCACAATGAGCAGTTCTTC.

The chain has TRBV24-1 and TRBJ1-1; D is possibly TRBD1 (6 bases). This CDR3 has 11 residues. CDR1 KGHDR and CDR2 SFDVKD come from the germline V gene. The ends were cut back, 7 bases at V and 10 bases at J, with 12 bases in the middle. The DNA of the CDR3 is TGTGCCACCAGCCAAACAGGGAGAGCTTTCTTT. Translating gives CATSQTGRAFF.

This clonotype was picked up many times. The V and J genes are TRBV6-6 and TRBJ1-1; 8 positions match TRBD1. The CDR3 extends over 13 amino acids. After removal of 7 bases from V and 1 base from J, the junction contained 2 bases not matched to a gene. The germline V gene encodes CDR1 MNHNY and CDR2 SVGAGI (reference sequence). The CDR3 spells CASTGTGNTEAFF. CDR3 in DNA: TGTGCCAGCACCGGGACAGGGAACACTGAAGCTTTCTTT.

The chain joins TRBV28 to TRBJ2-3; 11 bases are a match to TRBD2. The length of the CDR3 is 16 residues. Trimming removed 4 bases from V and 1 base from J; junction bases left unmatched: 4. CDR1 MDHEN and CDR2 SYDVKM come from the germline V gene. The CDR3 bases are TGTGCCAGCAGTTCATGGACTAGCGGGCGCACAGATACGCAGTATTTT. Protein product: CASSSWTSGRTDTQYF. The complete variable domain, with remaining parts taken from reference TRBV28 and TRBJ2-3, reads DVKVTQSSRYLVKRTGEKVFLECVQDMDHENMFWYRQDPGLGLRLIYFSYDVKMKEKGDIPEGYSVSREKKERFSLILESASTNQTSMYLCASSSWTSGRTDTQYFGPGTRLTVL.

This clonotype was seen many times. The chain has TRBV10-3 and TRBJ2-3, with 13 bases identical to TRBD2. Germline trimming cut 11 bases from V and 1 base from J; bases unmatched to any gene: 6. The CDR3 consists of 15 residues. Germline CDR1 is ENHRY and CDR2 is SYGVKD. The CDR3 loop is CASQGTSGGTDTQYF. The CDR3 nucleotides read TGTGCCTCCCAGGGGACTAGCGGGGGCACAGATACGCAGTATTTT.